This TCR beta chain emerged from a study of response to subunit inactivated influenza vaccine (dated by TCRdb to about 2018). Notes on the research overall: To follow how T cells responded to a trivalent subunit inactivated influenza vaccine, the researchers relied on deep quantitative profiling of the T cell receptor repertoire.

V ends up 4 bases short and J 2 bases short, with an unmatched junction base count of 8. The CDR3 starts with the cysteine, ends with the phenylalanine, and has 17 residues. The CDR3 DNA has 51 bases and is translated from base 1. CDR1 and CDR2, looked up from the germline V gene, are SGHDT and YYEEEE. The library was built by means of RT-PCR. Sequencing relied on an Illumina HiSeq 2500. TCRdb took the public reads, trimmed them with fastp at Q25, ran MiXCR for clone calling and kept in-frame beta chains. Each CDR3 protein gets just one entry, which takes the most common genes and DNA from the rows behind it. This sample holds around 570,000 distinct CDR3 sequences; 7.6% were observed only once. The ten largest clonotypes hold roughly 13% of the sample. This clonotype has at least ten counts. The specificity of this receptor is unknown. Base quality data are lacking; no much larger clone is found one base away.

The paper as a whole reports these results and caveats: According to the authors, only a limited number of new T cells may be recruited by each seasonal influenza vaccination.

The TCR comes from a man aged 50-75 years who received an inactivated influenza vaccine. Donor details come from another sample of the same person, matched by shared clones. The material was PBMCs from blood, obtained less than 30 months after vaccination. The chain links TRBV5-6 with TRBJ2-1; 11 of the junction bases match TRBD2. The CDR3: CASSVTSSGRAYNEQFF. In nucleotide form, the sequence is TGTGCCAGCAGCGTAACCAGTAGCGGGAGGGCCTACAATGAGCAGTTCTTC.